This TCR beta chain was sequenced in a study of cytomegalovirus exposure and HLA in healthy donors. Points from the study as a whole: A later analysis by the authors found several of the most significant clusters apparently linked to common viral pathogens. Previous analysis showed most TCR beta V segments were productive about 87% or about 30% of the time.

A remark on this clone: Its specificity is not known.

The PCR used 60 Vbeta and 13 Jbeta primers. Method: immunoSEQ multiplex PCR; TCRdb's copy keeps in-frame clones and lacks some. The sample includes roughly 140,000 clones, around 74% seen only once; the top ten take over 1.1%. Germline values: CDR1 SGHRS, CDR2 YFSETQ. Trimming left V 6 bases short and J 1 base short, with 21 bases between. The CDR3 extends over 17 amino acids. The source material was PBMCs. The chain is built from TRBV5-1 and TRBJ2-3; the D gene is possibly TRBD2 (5 bases). The receptor was derived from a young man in good health and CMV-seronegative. The CDR3, as DNA: TGCGCCAGCATCCGGGGATCAGCCGCGACCCGCACAGATACGCAGTATTTT. Translating gives CASIRGSAATRTDTQYF.